The 21 T cell receptor beta chains below come from one sample, sequenced in a study of regulatory T cells in long-lasting Graves disease. Both iRepertoire HTBI primers and Arm-PCR of CDR3 regions were used to build the TCR beta libraries. One entry per CDR3 protein results from TCRdb running MiXCR on the multiplex PCR reads. Of 500,000 or so distinct CDR3 sequences in the sample, about 17% are singletons; the top ten hold more than 9%. The time point denotes: newly diagnosed GD, antithyroid drugs for less than 3 months. TCR sequences were obtained from RNA taken from PBMCs. The same sample was also studied in work on T cells in Graves' hyperthyroidism and ophthalmopathy.

The sequenced sample was peripheral blood mononuclear cells (PBMCs), obtained at new diagnosis, from a patient treated with antithyroid drugs. The receptors come from a man aged 35-49 years with Graves disease.

This clonotype was counted many times. The chain is built from TRBV28 and TRBJ2-1; 12 bases are shared with TRBD2. CDR3 length equals 16 residues. Germline loops: CDR1 MDHEN, CDR2 SYDVKM. V was clipped by 6 bases and J by 5 bases; unmatched bases: 8. This CDR3 reads CASSLAGGPRNNEQFF. In nucleotides, the CDR3 is TGTGCCAGCAGCCTAGCGGGAGGGCCTAGGAACAATGAGCAGTTCTTC.

This clonotype was seen many times. The gene calls are TRBV27 and TRBJ2-7; 11 bases match TRBD2. CDR1 MNHEY and CDR2 SMNVEV come from the germline V gene (reference sequence). The CDR3 has 15 residues. V lost 1 base to trimming and J lost 7 bases; unmatched junction nucleotides: 6. The CDR3 sequence is CASSLFRTSGSEQYF. CDR3 DNA sequence: TGTGCCAGCAGTTTATTCCGGACTAGCGGGTCAGAGCAGTACTTC.

This clonotype was seen many times. The chain uses TRBV4-1 and TRBJ2-7; D tentatively fits TRBD1 or TRBD2 (5 bases each). V was cut by 3 bases and J by 0 bases, with 12 bases left in between. The CDR3 is 15 amino acids. The germline V gene encodes CDR1 MGHRA and CDR2 YSYEKL. The CDR3 is CASSQEDTYSYEQYF. The CDR3 region has the DNA TGCGCCAGCAGCCAGGAGGACACTTACTCCTACGAGCAGTACTTC.

This chain connects TRBV30 to TRBJ2-6, with D uncertain. Germline CDR1 GTSNPN, CDR2 SVGIG (reference sequence). This CDR3 has 17 residues. Between the trimmed V and J ends, which lost 2 bases and 0 bases, there was a span of 14 bases. The CDR3 DNA sequence: TGTGCCTGGAGTCCACCATGGGGTCGCTCTGGGGCCAACGTCCTGACTTTC. Translating gives CAWSPPWGRSGANVLTF.

V is TRBV25-1 and J is TRBJ2-3; TRBD2 agrees at 12 bases. Per germline, CDR1 MGHDK and CDR2 SYGVNS. V shed 10 bases and J 5 bases; nucleotides not matched to a gene: 7. The CDR3 contains 14 residues. As DNA, the CDR3 is TGTGCCACCTCTAGCGGGAGGGTGGGAGATACGCAGTATTTT. Encoded protein: CATSSGRVGDTQYF. Based on the CDR3 plus reference TRBV25-1 and TRBJ2-3, the full variable domain is EADIYQTPRYLVIGTGKKITLECSQTMGHDKMYWYQQDPGMELHLIHYSYGVNSTEKGDLSSESTVSRIRTEHFPLTLESARPSHTSQYLCATSSGRVGDTQYFGPGTRLTVL.

This clonotype has ten or more counts. The chain employs TRBV28 and TRBJ2-1, with 10 bases lining up with TRBD2. This CDR3 has 14 amino acids. Trimming took 6 bases from V and 6 from J; bases not matched to a gene: 5. Germline values: CDR1 MDHEN, CDR2 SYDVKM. CDR3 bases: TGTGCCAGCAGCCTAGCGGGAGCCGCCAATGAGCAGTTCTTC. Protein product: CASSLAGAANEQFF. The full variable domain, with the rest looked up from reference TRBV28 and TRBJ2-1, is DVKVTQSSRYLVKRTGEKVFLECVQDMDHENMFWYRQDPGLGLRLIYFSYDVKMKEKGDIPEGYSVSREKKERFSLILESASTNQTSMYLCASSLAGAANEQFFGPGTRLTVL.

V usage is TRBV11-2 and J usage is TRBJ2-2, with D possibly TRBD1 on 6 matching bases. V lost 5 bases to trimming and J lost 1 base, with 11 bases between them. The CDR3 is 15 residues long. Germline CDR1 SGHAT, CDR2 FQNNGV. This CDR3 reads CASSGGTLNTGELFF. CDR3 sequence (DNA): TGTGCCAGCAGCGGGGGCACACTGAACACCGGGGAGCTGTTTTTT.

In its sample, this clonotype was seen once. A much larger clonotype is one base distant, so this may be a read error. J is TRBJ2-1 and V is TRBV6-2 or TRBV6-3; D may correspond to TRBD1 or TRBD2 (5 bases each). V was pared by 11 bases and J by 4 bases, with 24 bases between. From germline, CDR1 is MNHEY and CDR2 SVGEGT. The CDR3 consists of 16 residues. The CDR3 here is CAGSNGRGRAYNEQFF. CDR3 sequence (DNA): TGTGCCGGCTCCAACGGCCGGGGCAGAGCTTACAATGAGCAGTTCTTC.

This clonotype came up many times. The genes are TRBV20-1 and TRBJ2-3, with TRBD2 matching 7 bases. CDR1 is DFQATT, CDR2 SNEGSKA, per germline (reference sequence). After removal of 3 bases from V and 6 bases from J, the junction contained 9 bases not matched to a gene. The CDR3 is 14 residues long. The CDR3 DNA reads as TGCAGTGCTAGTAGGGACTATAACTTTGATACGCAGTATTTT. Residues: CSASRDYNFDTQYF.

On this clonotype itself: This may come from a read error, since a much larger clone is one base off. The chain links TRBV3-1 to TRBJ2-3; 7 bases line up with TRBD2. Germline CDR1 LGHDT, CDR2 YNNKEL (reference sequence). This CDR3 is built from 14 residues. The CDR3 reads CASSPSGRTDTQCF. The CDR3 coding sequence is TGTGCCAGCAGCCCTAGCGGCCGCACAGATACGCAGTGTTTT.

This chain links TRBV6-1 with TRBJ2-7; D might be TRBD2 (5 bases). The CDR3 consists of 15 residues. Trimming took 6 bases from V and 3 from J, leaving 18 bases between them. Germline assignment: CDR1 MNHNS and CDR2 SASEGT. CDR3: CASSPPTRRYYEQYF. Written as DNA, the CDR3 is TGTGCCAGCAGCCCTCCCACCAGGAGGTACTACGAGCAGTACTTC.

This clonotype was observed many times. The chain joins TRBV11-2 to TRBJ2-1; D is perhaps TRBD2 (5 bases). The CDR3 covers 14 residues. Per germline, CDR1 SGHAT and CDR2 FQNNGV. Between the trimmed V and J ends, which lost 0 bases and 11 bases, there was a span of 14 bases. The CDR3 coding sequence is TGTGCCAGCAGCTTAGATAACGTAGAGGGCCAGCAGTTCTTC. Amino acid sequence: CASSLDNVEGQQFF. Supplemented by reference TRBV11-2 and TRBJ2-1, the full variable domain reads EAGVAQSPRYKIIEKRQSVAFWCNPISGHATLYWYQQILGQGPKLLIQFQNNGVVDDSQLPKDRFSAERLKGVDSTLKIQPAKLEDSAVYLCASSLDNVEGQQFFGPGTRLTVL.

This clonotype was seen only a few times. This sequence joins TRBV6-1 and TRBJ2-7; D gene ambiguous. Deletions cut 9 bases from V and 6 bases from J, with 15 bases between. CDR1 is MNHNS and CDR2 is SASEGT in the germline V gene. The CDR3 runs 12 residues. The CDR3 reads CASTDPSTEQYF. CDR3 DNA: TGTGCCAGTACGGACCCCTCTACCGAGCAGTACTTC.

This clonotype was counted only a few times. This sequence joins TRBV6-1 and TRBJ1-5; D may be TRBD1 (5 bases). This CDR3 has 15 amino acids. CDR1 is MNHNS and CDR2 is SASEGT in the germline V gene. Deletions cut 6 bases from V and 3 bases from J, with 15 bases between. The CDR3 bases are TGTGCCAGCAGACCTCCGGGACGGACCAATCAGCCCCAGCATTTT. Translation: CASRPPGRTNQPQHF.

In this sample, this clonotype turned up a few times. The rearrangement joins TRBV25-1 to TRBJ1-3, with 7 positions matching TRBD1. Per germline, CDR1 MGHDK and CDR2 SYGVNS. The trim removed 3 bases at V and 7 bases at J, leaving 9 bases unmatched. The CDR3 loop spans 15 amino acids. The CDR3, as DNA: TGTGCCAGCAGTGATCCCCCAGGGGGGCTGAACACCATATATTTT. The encoded protein is CASSDPPGGLNTIYF.

The chain uses TRBV5-1 and TRBJ1-5, with 10 bases matching TRBD1. V lost 4 bases to trimming and J lost 6 bases; unmatched junction nucleotides: 7. CDR3 length: 15 amino acids. Germline CDR1 reads SGHRS; CDR2 reads YFSETQ. CDR3 protein: CASSPKTGGGQPQHF. CDR3 DNA: TGCGCCAGCAGCCCGAAGACAGGGGGCGGTCAGCCCCAGCATTTT.

On this clonotype: A read error may explain this, as a much larger clone is one base away. The chain uses TRBV28 and TRBJ2-1; D may match TRBD1 or TRBD2 (5 bases each). The CDR3 consists of 16 residues. The V and J ends lost 4 bases and 10 bases respectively, with 23 bases between them. CDR1 MDHEN and CDR2 SYDVKM come from the germline V gene. The CDR3 sequence: CASSSTGTVASYEQFF. CDR3 coding DNA: TGTGCCAGCAGTTCGACCGGGACGGTGGCCTCCTACGAGCAGTTCTTC.

The chain employs TRBV7-2 and TRBJ1-1; no reliable D call. CDR3 length: 13 amino acids. Trimming cost V 1 base and J 6 bases, with 9 bases left between them. Germline lookup yields CDR1 SGHTA and CDR2 FQGNSA. The CDR3 protein is CASSLGPGPEAFF. The CDR3 DNA reads TGTGCCAGCAGCTTAGGGCCAGGACCTGAAGCTTTCTTT.

In its sample, this clonotype was seen many times. The chain employs TRBV11-2 and TRBJ2-7; TRBD2 agrees at 10 bases. Germline V gives CDR1 SGHAT, CDR2 FQNNGV. After removal of 8 bases from V and 4 bases from J, the junction contained 5 bases not matched to a gene. The CDR3 is 13 residues long. The CDR3 spells CASCPSGSYEQYF. CDR3 in DNA: TGTGCCAGCTGCCCTAGCGGGAGTTACGAGCAGTACTTC.

This clonotype was picked up a small number of times. The gene calls are TRBV2 and TRBJ2-5; 9 nucleotides align to TRBD1. The V and J ends lost 6 bases and 4 bases, in that order; junction bases with no gene match: 9. Germline loops: CDR1 SNHLY, CDR2 FYNNEI. The length of the CDR3 is 15 residues. This CDR3 is CASRRDRAEGETQYF. DNA for the CDR3: TGTGCCAGCAGAAGGGACAGGGCTGAAGGAGAGACCCAGTACTTC.

This clonotype was seen only a few times. J is TRBJ1-6 and V is TRBV19; 7 nucleotides agree with TRBD1. CDR3 length: 15 amino acids. V was pared by 6 bases and J by 7 bases, with 9 bases of the junction left unmatched. Germline CDR1 reads LNHDA; CDR2 reads SQIVND (reference sequence). The CDR3 bases are TGTGCCAGTAGGAGTACGGGACAGCCGAATTCACCCCTCCACTTT. Amino acids: CASRSTGQPNSPLHF.